This record concerns one T cell receptor beta chain sequence. Its antigen is unidentified. Germline-derived CDR1 and CDR2 are WSHSY and SAAADI. With 2 bases clipped from V and 5 bases from J, the junction kept 8 bases outside the gene matches. This CDR3 comprises 15 residues. PCR amplification relied on 60 Vbeta primers (plus 13 Jbeta primers). Produced via immunoSEQ multiplex PCR; TCRdb's table is partial and in-frame only. The listing contains 68,000 or so clones. This sample was included in a study of cytomegalovirus exposure and HLA in healthy donors. Study results and caveats: A previous analysis found most TCR beta V segments productive roughly 90% or roughly 30% of the time. With further analysis later on, most CMV-associated TCR beta chains appeared HLA-restricted. A likely sequencing artifact accounted for one observed cluster of highly shared sequence variants.

This TCR was sampled from a boy aged 5 to 17 in good health and CMV-seronegative. V is TRBV10-2 and J is TRBJ2-7; 8 bases are shared with TRBD1. Specimen: PBMCs. CDR3 sequence reads: CASSEGWQGANEQYF. CDR3 nucleotides: TGCGCCAGCAGTGAGGGGTGGCAGGGGGCTAACGAGCAGTACTTC.